These T cell receptor beta chains were read from a single sample in a study of T cells in localized non-small cell lung cancer. Data came from immunoSEQ multiplex PCR; TCRdb stores just in-frame clones and leaves some out. The sample holds about 52,000 clones, about 87% seen once. Sequencing used PBMCs, obtained before any cancer treatment. Receptors originate from a female donor with stage II lung adenocarcinoma. The CDR3 runs from the conserved cysteine through the conserved F or W. Fields, in order: V gene, clone size, J gene, D gene, CDR3 protein, CDR3 DNA. D genes are given only for firm matches. Clone size is given for some rows only: seen once, a few or many times, or a class if the clone is expanded.

v_call: TRBV6-6; clone_size: NA; j_call: TRBJ2-5; d_call: NA; cdr3_aa: CASSRYRGRQVETQYF; cdr3_nt: TGTGCCAGCAGTCGATACAGAGGTCGACAAGTAGAGACCCAGTACTTC
v_call: TRBV19; clone_size: NA; j_call: TRBJ1-2; d_call: NA; cdr3_aa: CASSGSAKIRGYNYGYTF; cdr3_nt: TGTGCCAGTAGTGGATCGGCAAAGATCAGGGGCTATAACTATGGCTACACCTTC
v_call: TRBV2; clone_size: NA; j_call: TRBJ2-5; d_call: TRBD2; cdr3_aa: CASSESGLGGETQYF; cdr3_nt: TGTGCCAGCAGTGAATCGGGACTAGGGGGGGAGACCCAGTACTTC
v_call: TRBV10-2; clone_size: NA; j_call: TRBJ1-1; d_call: TRBD1; cdr3_aa: CATGNRDSKLMNTEAFF; cdr3_nt: TGCGCCACAGGAAACCGGGACAGCAAATTGATGAACACTGAAGCTTTCTTT
v_call: TRBV7-9; clone_size: NA; j_call: TRBJ2-3; d_call: NA; cdr3_aa: CASSQGVRGGTDTQYF; cdr3_nt: TGTGCCAGCAGCCAGGGGGTCCGGGGGGGCACAGATACGCAGTATTTT
v_call: TRBV5-1; clone_size: NA; j_call: TRBJ2-1; d_call: NA; cdr3_aa: CASSLEHNEQFF; cdr3_nt: TGCGCCAGCAGCTTGGAGCACAATGAGCAGTTCTTC
v_call: TRBV5-1; clone_size: NA; j_call: TRBJ1-2; d_call: TRBD1; cdr3_aa: CASSPGGTGGNGYTF; cdr3_nt: TGCGCCAGCAGCCCGGGTGGGACAGGGGGCAATGGCTACACCTTC
v_call: TRBV27; clone_size: medium-sized; j_call: TRBJ2-2; d_call: TRBD2; cdr3_aa: CASTPRTSAGTGELFF; cdr3_nt: TGTGCCAGCACCCCTAGGACTAGCGCAGGGACCGGGGAGCTGTTTTTT
v_call: TRBV7-7; clone_size: NA; j_call: TRBJ2-7; d_call: TRBD1; cdr3_aa: CASSPDRGPNPYEQYF; cdr3_nt: TGTGCTAGCAGCCCAGACAGGGGACCCAACCCTTACGAGCAGTACTTC
v_call: TRBV6-5; clone_size: NA; j_call: TRBJ2-7; d_call: NA; cdr3_aa: CASSYSNRNLHEQYF; cdr3_nt: TGTGCCAGCAGTTACTCAAACAGGAATCTACACGAGCAGTACTTC
v_call: TRBV5-5; clone_size: NA; j_call: TRBJ1-4; d_call: NA; cdr3_aa: CASSLTTGTNEKLFF; cdr3_nt: TGTGCCAGCAGCCTGACAACAGGGACTAATGAAAAACTGTTTTTT
v_call: TRBV6-5; clone_size: NA; j_call: TRBJ1-1; d_call: NA; cdr3_aa: CASSYGAGRNTEAFF; cdr3_nt: TGTGCCAGCAGTTACGGCGCAGGGAGGAACACTGAAGCTTTCTTT
v_call: TRBV9; clone_size: NA; j_call: TRBJ2-3; d_call: NA; cdr3_aa: CASSPRGLQGSTDTQYF; cdr3_nt: TGTGCCAGCAGCCCCAGAGGTTTGCAGGGGAGCACAGATACGCAGTATTTT
v_call: TRBV11-1; clone_size: NA; j_call: TRBJ2-7; d_call: TRBD1; cdr3_aa: CASSFSGTGSGQYF; cdr3_nt: TGTGCCAGCAGCTTCTCCGGGACAGGGTCCGGGCAGTACTTC
v_call: TRBV7-3; clone_size: NA; j_call: TRBJ2-3; d_call: TRBD2; cdr3_aa: CASSLMGGEGDTQYF; cdr3_nt: TGTGCCAGCAGCTTAATGGGCGGGGAGGGAGATACGCAGTATTTT
v_call: TRBV6-4; clone_size: NA; j_call: TRBJ2-1; d_call: TRBD2; cdr3_aa: CASSRGLAGTYEQFF; cdr3_nt: TGTGCCAGCAGTCGAGGACTAGCGGGGACGTATGAGCAGTTCTTC
v_call: TRBV6-5; clone_size: NA; j_call: TRBJ1-5; d_call: TRBD1; cdr3_aa: CASSSLGGGDYQPQHF; cdr3_nt: TGTGCCAGCAGTTCCCTAGGAGGGGGCGACTATCAGCCCCAGCATTTT
v_call: TRBV4-1; clone_size: NA; j_call: TRBJ1-1; d_call: NA; cdr3_aa: CASSPTTRGRDNTEAFF; cdr3_nt: TGCGCCAGCAGCCCCACCACGAGGGGCAGGGATAACACTGAAGCTTTCTTT
v_call: TRBV7-9; clone_size: NA; j_call: TRBJ1-3; d_call: NA; cdr3_aa: CASSLESDTIYF; cdr3_nt: TGTGCCAGCAGCTTAGAAAGTGACACCATATATTTT
v_call: TRBV4-1; clone_size: NA; j_call: TRBJ1-1; d_call: TRBD1; cdr3_aa: CASSHTGGSTEAFF; cdr3_nt: TGCGCCAGCAGTCACACAGGGGGGAGCACTGAAGCTTTCTTT
v_call: TRBV6-1; clone_size: NA; j_call: TRBJ1-2; d_call: NA; cdr3_aa: CASSVGQWVNYGYTF; cdr3_nt: TGTGCCAGCAGTGTAGGACAGTGGGTTAACTATGGCTACACCTTC
v_call: TRBV27; clone_size: NA; j_call: TRBJ1-5; d_call: NA; cdr3_aa: CASLNQPQHF; cdr3_nt: TGTGCCAGCCTAAATCAGCCCCAGCATTTT
v_call: TRBV7-6; clone_size: NA; j_call: TRBJ2-5; d_call: NA; cdr3_aa: CASSRITRTLGETQYF; cdr3_nt: TGTGCCAGCAGCCGAATAACCCGGACACTGGGGGAGACCCAGTACTTC
v_call: TRBV30; clone_size: NA; j_call: TRBJ1-6; d_call: NA; cdr3_aa: CAWRATVYNSPLHF; cdr3_nt: TGTGCCTGGAGGGCGACAGTCTATAATTCACCCCTCCACTTT
v_call: TRBV7-9; clone_size: NA; j_call: TRBJ2-1; d_call: NA; cdr3_aa: CASSLGLQQFF; cdr3_nt: TGTGCCAGCAGCTTAGGCTTGCAGCAGTTCTTC
v_call: TRBV5-1; clone_size: NA; j_call: TRBJ2-1; d_call: TRBD2; cdr3_aa: CASSESGGFDEQFF; cdr3_nt: TGCGCCAGCAGCGAGAGCGGGGGTTTCGATGAGCAGTTCTTC
v_call: TRBV19; clone_size: NA; j_call: TRBJ1-1; d_call: NA; cdr3_aa: CASSIARDGAEAFF; cdr3_nt: TGTGCCAGTAGTATCGCCCGGGACGGCGCTGAAGCTTTCTTT
v_call: TRBV19; clone_size: once; j_call: TRBJ1-5; d_call: NA; cdr3_aa: CASSIAPISNQPQHF; cdr3_nt: TGTGCCAGTAGTATAGCTCCTATTAGCAATCAGCCCCAGCATTTT